One sample yielded the 20 T cell receptor beta chains listed below, sequenced in a study of blood T cell repertoires in COVID-19 (dated by TCRdb to about 2020). Libraries were constructed by the immunoSEQ multiplex PCR assay. In its TCRdb copy, this immuneACCESS table keeps in-frame sequences only and misses some clones. Where compared with another copy, unresolved V genes explain less than half of these, and the others have no known cause. For this sample the table gives 180,000 or so clones, of which more than 75% were detected only once. Around 8.9% of the sample rests with the top ten. The sequenced material came from peripheral blood. Receptors originate from a woman between 45 and 60 years old with active or convalescent COVID-19.

This rearrangement joins TRBV7-9 to TRBJ1-1, with 11 bases identical to TRBD1. There are 15 residues in the CDR3. Germline trimming cut 1 base from V and 4 bases from J; bases unmatched to any gene: 2. Germline V CDR1 and CDR2: SEHNR, FQNEAQ (reference sequence). The CDR3 here is CASSLDGTGGTEAFF. CDR3 nucleotides: TGTGCCAGCAGCTTAGATGGGACAGGGGGCACTGAAGCTTTCTTT.

The chain combines TRBV30 with TRBJ1-4; D is ambiguous. The V end lost 1 base, the J end lost 8 bases, and 11 bases lay between the germline ends. CDR1 GTSNPN and CDR2 SVGIG come from the germline V gene (reference sequence). CDR3 size: 13 residues. CDR3 DNA sequence: TGTGCCTGGAGTGCGAACCTTGCGGAAAAACTGTTTTTT. This translates into CAWSANLAEKLFF.

To note about this clone: This sample includes further DNA sequences coding for the same CDR3. The genes are TRBV11-2 and TRBJ2-7; D is undetermined. Trimming removed 4 bases at V and 6 bases at J, with 10 bases between. Per the germline V gene, CDR1 is SGHAT and CDR2 is FQNNGV. The CDR3 runs to 12 residues. The DNA for the CDR3 is TGTGCCAGCAGCTCCCACAGAGTCGAGCAGTACTTC. It encodes CASSSHRVEQYF.

V is TRBV18 and J is TRBJ1-2, with D maybe TRBD1 (5 bases). CDR1 is KGHSH and CDR2 is LQKENI in the germline V gene. Trimming took off 1 base at V and 8 bases at J, with 11 bases between the two ends. The CDR3 spans 13 residues. In DNA form, the CDR3 reads TGTGCCAGCTCACCACGGGAAGGGGAAGGCTACACCTTC. This gives the protein CASSPREGEGYTF.

This clone was seen only once. The genes are TRBV7-2 and TRBJ2-3; perhaps TRBD1 as D (5 bases). Germline V gives CDR1 SGHTA, CDR2 FQGNSA. The CDR3 consists of 17 residues. Trimming stripped 2 bases from V and 5 bases from J, with 20 bases between. The CDR3 nucleotides read TGTGCCAGCAGCTTAACGCCCCTAGACGCAGGGATAGATACGCAGTATTTT. This translates into CASSLTPLDAGIDTQYF.

This chain links TRBV7-2 with TRBJ2-3; 10 bases line up with TRBD2. The CDR3 extends over 16 amino acids. V trimming: 0 bases; J trimming: 5 bases; junction bases outside the gene matches: 5. The germline V gene has CDR1 SGHTA and CDR2 FQGNSA. CDR3 loop: CASSLAAGGRKDTQYF. CDR3 DNA: TGTGCCAGCAGCTTAGCAGCGGGAGGGCGGAAAGATACGCAGTATTTT.

A single count supports this clone. CDR3: CASSDYPFAGNQETQYF. The CDR3 coding sequence is TGTGCCAGCAGTGACTACCCCTTCGCGGGAAACCAAGAGACCCAGTACTTC. V gene TRBV6-1 combines with J gene TRBJ2-5, with D possibly TRBD2 on 6 matching bases. Trimming removed 3 bases from V and 0 bases from J, with 17 bases in between. CDR3 length: 17 residues. Germline loops: CDR1 MNHNS, CDR2 SASEGT.

In this sample, this clone turned up a few times. The chain recombines TRBV7-3 with TRBJ2-3; D unclear. Trimming left V 3 bases short and J 4 bases short, with 14 bases between. The CDR3 totals 15 residues. CDR1 is SGHTA and CDR2 is FQGTGA in the germline V gene. The CDR3 DNA sequence: TGTGCCAGCAGCTTGGTTGGTAGCCCCGCAGATACGCAGTATTTT. It codes for CASSLVGSPADTQYF.

In this sample, this clone turned up a few times. The rearrangement joins TRBV11-3 to TRBJ2-2; 9 bases are shared with TRBD1. The CDR3 is 16 residues long. Germline values: CDR1 SGHNT, CDR2 YENEEA. The trim removed 5 bases at V and 4 bases at J, leaving 8 bases unmatched. CDR3 coding DNA: TGTGCCAGCAGCCGATCGGGACAGGGAGGCACCGGGGAGCTGTTTTTT. Residues: CASSRSGQGGTGELFF.

The sample holds a few counts of this clone. The J gene is TRBJ1-2, the V gene TRBV4-3; 8 positions agree with TRBD1. J was trimmed by 4 bases and V by 4 bases; bases with no gene match: 8. The CDR3 has 15 amino acids. Per germline, CDR1 LGHNA and CDR2 YSLEER. The CDR3 DNA follows: TGCGCCAGCAGCCTTGGGACAGGAACGTCCTATGGCTACACCTTC. Translated, it gives CASSLGTGTSYGYTF.

In this sample, this clone turned up a few times. This chain uses TRBV7-9 with TRBJ1-4; tentative D call: TRBD1 (5 bases). Trimming shortened V by 10 bases and J by 8 bases, and 17 bases separated the two germline ends. The CDR3 length is 13 residues. Germline V gene sequence: CDR1 SEHNR, CDR2 FQNEAQ (reference sequence). The CDR3, as DNA: TGTGCCACACGCTCGGGGGGAGGCGAAAAACTGTTTTTT. It specifies CATRSGGGEKLFF.

This chain connects TRBV18 to TRBJ1-4; TRBD1 matches at 10 bases. Germline assignment: CDR1 KGHSH and CDR2 LQKENI. The junction had 11 bases not matched to a gene; V was cut back by 6 bases and J by 7 bases. The CDR3 contains 16 residues. Here the CDR3 reads CASSPGQGKWGEKLFF. The CDR3 coding sequence is TGTGCCAGCTCTCCGGGACAGGGGAAATGGGGTGAAAAACTGTTTTTT.

This rearrangement joins TRBV2 to TRBJ2-3, with TRBD2 matching 10 bases. CDR1 is SNHLY, CDR2 FYNNEI, per germline. The V and J ends lost 6 bases and 4 bases, in that order; junction bases with no gene match: 4. This CDR3 region has 14 residues. CDR3 bases: TGTGCCAGCAGGCTAGCGGGAGCTCCAGATACGCAGTATTTT. Residues: CASRLAGAPDTQYF. Complete variable domain (other parts from reference TRBV2 and TRBJ2-3): EPEVTQTPSHQVTQMGQEVILRCVPISNHLYFYWYRQILGQKVEFLVSFYNNEISEKSEIFDDQFSVERPDGSNFTLKIRSTKLEDSAMYFCASRLAGAPDTQYFGPGTRLTVL.

The chain carries TRBV7-9 and TRBJ2-3, with 9 bases that match TRBD1. The CDR3 contains 14 residues. J gave up 5 bases and V 5 bases, and 5 bases lay outside the gene matches. Germline CDR1 and CDR2: SEHNR and FQNEAQ (reference sequence). The CDR3 loop reads CASSPGGQGDTQYF. The CDR3 nucleotides read TGTGCCAGCAGCCCTGGGGGACAGGGAGATACGCAGTATTTT.

The chain links TRBV19 to TRBJ2-5, with D unresolved. Germline CDR1 reads LNHDA; CDR2 reads SQIVND (reference sequence). Trimming took off 5 bases at V and 5 bases at J, with 6 bases between the two ends. This CDR3 has 11 residues. The CDR3, as DNA: TGTGCCAGTAGTCCTTCCGAGACCCAGTACTTC. Translating it yields CASSPSETQYF. Looking up the rest from reference TRBV19 and TRBJ2-5 gives the full variable domain: DGGITQSPKYLFRKEGQNVTLSCEQNLNHDAMYWYRQDPGQGLRLIYYSQIVNDFQKGDIAEGYSVSREKKESFPLTVTSAQKNPTAFYLCASSPSETQYFGPGTRLLVL.

This chain links TRBV5-4 with TRBJ2-1, with 11 bases fitting TRBD2. The V gene end was trimmed by 0 bases and the J gene end by 8 bases; junction bases not matched to a gene: 10. From germline, CDR1 is SGHNT and CDR2 YYREEE (reference sequence). The CDR3 is 17 residues long. CDR3 region: CASSLGGLAVGLHEQFF. The CDR3 bases are TGTGCCAGCAGCTTGGGGGGACTAGCGGTAGGACTCCATGAGCAGTTCTTC.

Only one count was recorded for this clone. The chain uses TRBV6-5 and TRBJ1-3; D might be TRBD1 (6 bases). The germline V and J ends were trimmed by 8 bases and 4 bases, with 12 bases remaining between them. This CDR3 is built from 13 residues. The germline V gene encodes CDR1 MNHEY and CDR2 SVGAGI. This chain's CDR3 is CASPAQGGNTIYF. CDR3 DNA: TGTGCCAGCCCTGCACAGGGAGGAAACACCATATATTTT.

The chain uses TRBV4-1 and TRBJ1-5; D perhaps matches TRBD1 (5 bases). CDR1 MGHRA and CDR2 YSYEKL come from the germline V gene. V was clipped by 1 base and J by 5 bases, with 12 bases between them. The CDR3 spans 15 residues. Here the CDR3 DNA reads TGCGCCAGCAGCCAAGGCTGGGGCGGCGATCAGCCCCAGCATTTT. Protein sequence: CASSQGWGGDQPQHF.

This chain joins TRBV3-1 (or the pseudogene TRBV3-2) and TRBJ2-3; D is possibly TRBD2 (5 bases). This CDR3 comprises 16 residues. Germline-derived CDR1 and CDR2 are LGHDT and YNNKEL (reference sequence). V shed 0 bases and J shed 5 bases, with 15 bases lying between them. CDR3 region: CASSQDRAGGVDTQYF. CDR3 nucleotides: TGTGCCAGCAGCCAAGATCGGGCAGGAGGTGTAGATACGCAGTATTTT.

The chain couples TRBV5-4 to TRBJ2-3; 7 positions match TRBD2. The CDR3 extends over 14 amino acids. Germline V gene lookup returns CDR1 SGHNT and CDR2 YYREEE (reference sequence). The V and J ends lost 0 bases and 4 bases, in that order; junction bases with no gene match: 2. As DNA, the CDR3 is TGTGCCAGCAGCTTGGGGGGGAGGGCAGATACGCAGTATTTT. This encodes CASSLGGRADTQYF.